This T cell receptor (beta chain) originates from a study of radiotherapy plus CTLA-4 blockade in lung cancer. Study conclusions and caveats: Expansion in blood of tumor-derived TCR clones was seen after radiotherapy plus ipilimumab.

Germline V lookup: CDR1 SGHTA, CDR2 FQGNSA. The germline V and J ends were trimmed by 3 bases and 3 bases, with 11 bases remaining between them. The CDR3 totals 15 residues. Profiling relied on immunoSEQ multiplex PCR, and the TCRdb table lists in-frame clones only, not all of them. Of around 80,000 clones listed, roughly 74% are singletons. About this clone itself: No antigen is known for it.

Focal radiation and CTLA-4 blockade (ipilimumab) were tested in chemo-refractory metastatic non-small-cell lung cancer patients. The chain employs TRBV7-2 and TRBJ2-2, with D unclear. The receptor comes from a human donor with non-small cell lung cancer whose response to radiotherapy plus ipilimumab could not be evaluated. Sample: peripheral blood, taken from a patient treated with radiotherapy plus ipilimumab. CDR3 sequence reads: CASSFLPPDTGELFF. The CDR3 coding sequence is TGTGCCAGCAGCTTTCTCCCTCCAGACACCGGGGAGCTGTTTTTT.